What follows is one T cell receptor beta chain and its context. The antigen remains undetermined. With 6 bases clipped from V and 7 bases from J, the junction kept 11 bases outside the gene matches. Germline CDR1 reads SGHVS; CDR2 reads FQNEAQ. This CDR3 is 16 amino acids long. The sample belongs to a study of cytomegalovirus exposure and HLA in healthy donors. Across the whole study: The same platform was used for the roughly 130 validation repertoires and the roughly 720 first-cohort repertoires, a later analysis reported.

General study findings and limits: Researchers counted 150 to 200 TCR beta chains as cytomegalovirus-associated.

Sequenced by immunoSEQ multiplex PCR; TCRdb stores in-frame clones only, minus some. The sample includes more than 140,000 clones, about 89% of them seen just once. The chain is built from TRBV7-8 and TRBJ2-7; 14 bases are shared with TRBD2. Sequenced sample: PBMCs. The clonotype comes from a woman under 30 in good health and CMV-seropositive. The CDR3 DNA sequence: TGTGCCAGCAGACCCAAGACTAGCGGGAGGGCCTGGGAGCAGTACTTC. It codes for CASRPKTSGRAWEQYF.